This entry lists 18 T cell receptor beta chains sequenced from one sample in a study of blood T cell repertoires in COVID-19. The method was immunoSEQ multiplex PCR; TCRdb's version includes in-frame clones alone and lacks a portion of them. Here the sample spans around 190,000 clones, roughly 86% being singletons. Sequenced: PBMCs or T cells enriched from blood (not recorded which). The receptors derive from a man in his forties with acute COVID-19.

This clone was detected a few times. The chain couples TRBV28 to TRBJ1-1; unclear D gene. The CDR3 consists of 14 residues. V was clipped by 8 bases and J by 4 bases, with 17 bases between them. In germline, CDR1 is MDHEN, CDR2 SYDVKM. CDR3 loop: CASGEVGGLTEAFF. As DNA, the CDR3 is TGTGCCAGCGGCGAGGTGGGAGGGCTCACTGAAGCTTTCTTT.

The V gene is TRBV4-3, the J gene TRBJ2-7; 11 bases fit TRBD1. This CDR3 has 15 amino acids. Trimming at V came to 4 bases and at J to 2 bases, leaving 4 bases not matched to a gene. Germline values: CDR1 LGHNA, CDR2 YSLEER. The CDR3 sequence: CASSLGQGATYEQYF. The CDR3 DNA reads as TGCGCCAGCAGCCTAGGACAGGGGGCCACCTACGAGCAGTACTTC.

The DNA of the CDR3 is TGTGCCAGCAGTTTATTTGCTTTAGAAGCGAGGCTCAACGAGCAGTACTTC. It yields the protein CASSLFALEARLNEQYF. The genes are TRBV27 and TRBJ2-7; no clear D. Germline assignment: CDR1 MNHEY and CDR2 SMNVEV (reference sequence). CDR3 length equals 17 residues. V was clipped by 1 base and J by 5 bases, with 21 bases between them.

The chain combines TRBV13 with TRBJ1-6; TRBD1 matches 8 bases. With 7 bases clipped from V and 6 bases from J, the junction kept 11 bases outside the gene matches. The V gene's germline CDR1 is PRHDT and CDR2 FYEKMQ (reference sequence). The CDR3 sequence is 16 residues long. The CDR3 region has the DNA TGTGCCAGCAAGGCCCCAGGGGGCCGGTTTAATTCACCCCTCCACTTT. Translation gives CASKAPGGRFNSPLHF.

V is TRBV28 and J is TRBJ1-4; D remains ambiguous. With 4 bases removed from V and 0 bases from J, the gap between germline ends came to 15 bases. Germline V gives CDR1 MDHEN, CDR2 SYDVKM. This CDR3 spans 17 amino acids. CDR3 residues: CASSSLGIGATNEKLFF. CDR3 bases: TGTGCCAGCAGTTCATTGGGTATAGGAGCAACTAATGAAAAACTGTTTTTT.

The CDR3, as DNA: TGTGCCTGTCGACAGGGGAGGAACACCGGGGAGCTGTTTTTT. It is translated as CACRQGRNTGELFF. This chain links TRBV7-3 with TRBJ2-2; 8 nucleotides line up with TRBD1. The germline CDR1 and CDR2 sequences are SGHTA and FQGTGA. CDR3 size: 14 residues. J was trimmed by 1 base and V by 11 bases; bases with no gene match: 6. The full variable domain, in which reference TRBV7-3 and TRBJ2-2 provide the parts outside the CDR3, is GAGVSQTPSNKVTEKGKYVELRCDPISGHTALYWYRQSLGQGPEFLIYFQGTGAADDSGLPNDRFFAVRPEGSVSTLKIQRTERGDSAVYLCACRQGRNTGELFFGEGSRLTVL.

Only a few counts were recorded for this clone. This chain links TRBV2 with TRBJ1-5; TRBD1 might be the D (5 bases). The V gene's germline CDR1 is SNHLY and CDR2 FYNNEI. The CDR3 runs to 15 residues. Trimming removed 7 bases from V and 2 bases from J, with 15 bases in between. The chain's CDR3 is CASTEDTGGNQPQHF. The CDR3 bases are TGTGCCAGCACCGAAGACACGGGGGGCAATCAGCCCCAGCATTTT.

V and J are TRBV2 and TRBJ1-1, with D possibly matching TRBD1 (5 bases). The CDR3 has 11 residues. CDR1 SNHLY and CDR2 FYNNEI come from the germline V gene. V was shortened by 10 bases and J by 5 bases, with 11 bases between the two germline ends. The CDR3 DNA reads as TGTGCCACCCGGGGGAATACTGAAGCTTTCTTT. The encoded protein is CATRGNTEAFF.

The CDR3 protein is CASSFIMEDNEQFF. CDR3 DNA: TGCGCCAGCAGTTTTATCATGGAGGACAATGAGCAGTTCTTC. V and J are TRBV10-1 and TRBJ2-1; tentative D call: TRBD2 (5 bases). V shed 5 bases and J shed 5 bases, with 13 bases lying between them. The CDR3 has 14 amino acids. CDR1 is WNHNN, CDR2 SYGVQD, per germline (reference sequence).

The genes are TRBV19 and TRBJ2-4, with 9 bases that match TRBD1. The J segment lost 1 base and the V segment lost 5 bases, leaving 6 bases of the junction unmatched. Germline V gives CDR1 LNHDA, CDR2 SQIVND (reference sequence). The CDR3 spans 16 residues. CDR3 loop: CASSPWGTGAKNIQYF. The CDR3 nucleotides read TGTGCCAGTAGTCCCTGGGGGACAGGGGCCAAAAACATTCAGTACTTC.

The gene calls are TRBV30 and TRBJ2-3; tentatively, D is TRBD2 (6 bases). The CDR3 totals 14 residues. Germline V gene lookup returns CDR1 GTSNPN and CDR2 SVGIG (reference sequence). Between the trimmed V and J ends, which lost 0 bases and 6 bases, there was a span of 13 bases. In DNA, the CDR3 is TGTGCCTGGAGTGTACTGGGCGGGGATGATACGCAGTATTTT. It codes for CAWSVLGGDDTQYF. Filled out from reference TRBV30 and TRBJ2-3, the complete variable domain reads SQTIHQWPATLVQPVGSPLSLECTVEGTSNPNLYWYRQAAGRGLQLLFYSVGIGQISSEVPQNLSASRPQDRQFILSSKKLLLSDSGFYLCAWSVLGGDDTQYFGPGTRLTVL.

This chain uses TRBV7-2 with TRBJ2-7, with D possibly being TRBD1 (8 bases). V lost 5 bases, J lost 3 bases, and 17 bases lay in between. Germline lookup yields CDR1 SGHTA and CDR2 FQGNSA. This CDR3 has 15 amino acids. The CDR3 protein is CASSLGGTGYYEQYF. For the CDR3, the DNA is TGTGCCAGCAGCCTGGGAGGGACAGGCTACTACGAGCAGTACTTC.

This clone was detected only a few times. The rearrangement joins TRBV27 to TRBJ1-2, with D hard to call. The germline CDR1 and CDR2 sequences are MNHEY and SMNVEV (reference sequence). This CDR3 contains 14 residues. Trimming pared 7 bases from V and 0 bases from J, leaving 12 bases between. The CDR3: CASKSTGANYGYTF. CDR3 DNA: TGTGCCAGCAAATCCACGGGAGCTAACTATGGCTACACCTTC.

Only one count was recorded for this clone. The chain couples TRBV5-4 to TRBJ2-3; D uncertain. Trimming pared 2 bases from V and 2 bases from J, leaving 6 bases between. Germline CDR1 reads SGHNT; CDR2 reads YYREEE (reference sequence). This CDR3 has 13 amino acids. In DNA form, the CDR3 reads TGTGCCAGCAGCTTCCAGAACACAGATACGCAGTATTTT. This gives the protein CASSFQNTDTQYF.

This chain uses TRBV11-3 with TRBJ1-1; possibly TRBD1 for D (6 bases). This CDR3 is 19 amino acids long. Trimming took off 5 bases at V and 1 base at J, with 26 bases between the two ends. Per germline, CDR1 SGHNT and CDR2 YENEEA. CDR3: CASSPRGEAGGAENTEAFF. DNA of the CDR3: TGTGCCAGCAGCCCGAGGGGGGAGGCGGGGGGCGCAGAGAACACTGAAGCTTTCTTT.

The chain uses TRBV30 and TRBJ1-5, with D possibly being TRBD1 (6 bases). CDR3 length: 15 residues. Germline CDR1 is GTSNPN and CDR2 is SVGIG (reference sequence). Trimming removed 2 bases at V and 2 bases at J, with 13 bases between. CDR3 DNA sequence: TGTGCCTGGAGTTCTGGGGGCAGGGGCAATCAGCCCCAGCATTTT. This gives the protein CAWSSGGRGNQPQHF.

This clone was counted ten times or more. The chain joins TRBV4-1 to TRBJ1-5, with D possibly TRBD1 on 5 matching bases. Per the germline V gene, CDR1 is MGHRA and CDR2 is YSYEKL. V was trimmed by 0 bases and J by 9 bases, leaving 15 bases between them. The CDR3 is 15 residues long. The DNA for the CDR3 is TGCGCCAGCAGCCAAGATCGGCAGGGCGGATGGCCCCAGCATTTT. It yields the protein CASSQDRQGGWPQHF.

The chain combines TRBV18 with TRBJ1-1; 8 bases agree with TRBD1. CDR3 length: 14 residues. J was trimmed by 1 base and V by 4 bases; bases with no gene match: 2. Per germline, CDR1 KGHSH and CDR2 LQKENI. In DNA, the CDR3 is TGTGCCAGCTCACTCGACAGGGGGAACACTGAAGCTTTCTTT. Translated, it gives CASSLDRGNTEAFF. Combining the CDR3 with reference TRBV18 and TRBJ1-1 gives the whole variable domain NAGVMQNPRHLVRRRGQEARLRCSPMKGHSHVYWYRQLPEEGLKFMVYLQKENIIDESGMPKERFSAEFPKEGPSILRIQQVVRGDSAAYFCASSLDRGNTEAFFGQGTRLTVV.